This paragraph covers one T cell receptor beta chain sequence. Its antigen remains unidentified. Base qualities were left out, and no much larger clone turns up one base away. This entry belongs to a study of T-cell reconstitution after alpha-beta-depleted transplantation in children (dated by TCRdb to about 2016). About the investigation overall: The study quantitatively tracked T-cell immune reconstitution after TCRalphabeta/CD19-depleted allogeneic hematopoietic cell transplantation in children using TCR repertoire profiling. Beyond this particular receptor, the publication reports: Apparently early alphabetaT-cell count recovery about two months after transplant reportedly relied on only several hundred rapidly expanded clones derived from non-depleted graft cells. Hyperexpanded clone frequencies declined over subsequent months; after one year, T-cell counts and TCRbeta diversity were mostly attributed to newly produced T cells. In some patients, high TCRbeta diversity at day 60 was attributed to recipient T cells and intrathymic progenitors that had survived conditioning.

The treatment or condition label of this sample denotes: allogeneic hematopoietic cell transplantation with graft depleted of TCRalphabeta T cells and CD19 B cells. The transplant recipients were children given TCRalphabeta/CD19-depleted allogeneic hematopoietic cell grafts. Receptor libraries were prepared by PCR. The run used an Illumina HiSeq 2500. TCR library preparation used molecular barcoding, with unique molecular identifiers applied to normalize quantification of the TCRbeta repertoire. TCRdb applied fastp at Q25 and MiXCR to the public reads, then kept only in-frame beta chains. Every distinct CDR3 protein forms one entry, paired with its most common genes and DNA. The sample profile shows approximately 230,000 distinct CDR3 sequences; roughly 25% of them were found once. The ten largest clones take up around 4.8% of the sample. V is cut by 8 bases and J by 1 base, and the space between the germline ends is 12 bases. The CDR3 runs 14 amino acids, cysteine and phenylalanine included. The read is trimmed to its CDR3 DNA, 42 bases read in frame from base 1.

The sequence was obtained from a female patient aged 2-9 years who had a stem cell transplant for congenital amegakaryocytic thrombocytopenia, so the T cells may come from the graft donor. The V and J genes are TRBV12-3 or TRBV12-4 and TRBJ2-1; the D gene is perhaps TRBD2, from 6 matching bases. The sequenced sample was PBMCs, mostly from graft donor cells, obtained 360 days after TCRalphabeta/CD19-depleted stem cell transplant. The CDR3 region: CASLGLRSYNEQFF. The sequenced DNA: TGTGCCAGCCTGGGACTGCGGTCCTACAATGAGCAGTTCTTC.